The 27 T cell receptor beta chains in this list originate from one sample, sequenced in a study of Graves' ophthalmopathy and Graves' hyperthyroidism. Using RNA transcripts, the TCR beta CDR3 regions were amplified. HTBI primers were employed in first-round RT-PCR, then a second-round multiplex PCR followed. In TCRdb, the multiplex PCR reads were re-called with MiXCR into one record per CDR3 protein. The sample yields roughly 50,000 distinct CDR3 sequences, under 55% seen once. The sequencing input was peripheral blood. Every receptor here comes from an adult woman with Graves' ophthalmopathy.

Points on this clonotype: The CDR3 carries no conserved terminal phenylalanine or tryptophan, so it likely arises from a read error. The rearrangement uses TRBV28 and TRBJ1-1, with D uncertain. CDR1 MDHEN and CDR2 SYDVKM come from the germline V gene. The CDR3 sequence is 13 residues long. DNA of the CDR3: TGTGCCAGCAGTTTACACGTGAACACCGAAGCTTTCTCT. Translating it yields CASSLHVNTEAFS.

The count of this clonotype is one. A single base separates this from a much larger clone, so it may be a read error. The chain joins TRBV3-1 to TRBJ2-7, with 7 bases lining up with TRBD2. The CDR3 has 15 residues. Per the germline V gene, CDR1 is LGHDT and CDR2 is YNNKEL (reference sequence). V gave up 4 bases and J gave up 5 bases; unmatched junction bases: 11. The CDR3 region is CASSLGLEGPDEQYF. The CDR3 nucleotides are TGTGCCAGCAGCCTTGGACTAGAGGGCCCCGACGAGCAGTACTTC.

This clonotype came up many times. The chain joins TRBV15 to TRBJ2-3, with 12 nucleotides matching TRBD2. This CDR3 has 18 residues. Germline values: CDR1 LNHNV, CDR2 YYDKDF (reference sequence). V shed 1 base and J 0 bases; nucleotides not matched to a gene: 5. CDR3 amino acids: CATSRALGTSGSTDTQYF. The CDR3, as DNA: TGTGCCACCAGCAGAGCTCTTGGGACTAGCGGGAGCACAGATACGCAGTATTTT.

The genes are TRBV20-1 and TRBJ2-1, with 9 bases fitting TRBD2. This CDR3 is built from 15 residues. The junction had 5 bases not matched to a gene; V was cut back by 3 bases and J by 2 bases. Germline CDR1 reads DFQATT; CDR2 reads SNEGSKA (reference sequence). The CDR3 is CSARIRLAAYNEQFF. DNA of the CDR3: TGCAGTGCTAGGATTCGACTAGCGGCCTACAATGAGCAGTTCTTC.

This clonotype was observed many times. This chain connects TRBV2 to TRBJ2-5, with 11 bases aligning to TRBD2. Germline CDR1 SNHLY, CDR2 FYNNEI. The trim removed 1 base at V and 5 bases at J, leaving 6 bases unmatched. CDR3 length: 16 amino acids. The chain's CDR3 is CASSEGSGRAGETQYF. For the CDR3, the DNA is TGTGCCAGCAGTGAAGGTAGCGGGAGGGCCGGGGAGACCCAGTACTTC.

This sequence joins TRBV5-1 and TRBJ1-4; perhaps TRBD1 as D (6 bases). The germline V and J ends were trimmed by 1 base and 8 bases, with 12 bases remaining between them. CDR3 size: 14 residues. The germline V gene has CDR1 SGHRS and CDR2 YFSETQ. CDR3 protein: CASSLRGVSEKLFF. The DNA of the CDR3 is TGCGCCAGCAGCTTGAGGGGGGTGAGCGAAAAACTGTTTTTT.

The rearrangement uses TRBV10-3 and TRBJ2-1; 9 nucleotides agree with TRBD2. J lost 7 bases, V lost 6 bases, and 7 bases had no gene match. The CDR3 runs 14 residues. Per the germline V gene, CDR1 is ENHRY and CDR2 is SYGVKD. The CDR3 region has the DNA TGTGCCATCAGGGAAGTAGCGGGGGCGAATGAGCAGTTCTTC. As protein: CAIREVAGANEQFF.

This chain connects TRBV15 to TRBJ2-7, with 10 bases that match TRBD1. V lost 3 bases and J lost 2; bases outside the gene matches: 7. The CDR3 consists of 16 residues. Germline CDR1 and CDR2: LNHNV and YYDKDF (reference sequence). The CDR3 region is CATSSADRGRPYEQYF. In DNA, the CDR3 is TGTGCCACCAGCAGCGCAGACAGGGGGCGACCCTACGAGCAGTACTTC.

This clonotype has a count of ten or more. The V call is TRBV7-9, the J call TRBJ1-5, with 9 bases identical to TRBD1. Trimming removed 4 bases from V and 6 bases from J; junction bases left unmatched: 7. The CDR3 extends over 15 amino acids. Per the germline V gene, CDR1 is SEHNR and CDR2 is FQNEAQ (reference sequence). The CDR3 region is CASSSDRGFGQPQHF. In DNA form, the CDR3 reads TGTGCCAGCAGCTCCGACAGGGGGTTTGGTCAGCCCCAGCATTTT.

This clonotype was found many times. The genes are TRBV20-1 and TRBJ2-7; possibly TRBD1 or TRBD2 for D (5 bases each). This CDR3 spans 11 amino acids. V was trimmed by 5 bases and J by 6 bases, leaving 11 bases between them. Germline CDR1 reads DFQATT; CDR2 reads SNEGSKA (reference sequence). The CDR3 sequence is CSARLGPEQYF. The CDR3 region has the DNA TGCAGTGCTCGTCTGGGACCCGAGCAGTACTTC.

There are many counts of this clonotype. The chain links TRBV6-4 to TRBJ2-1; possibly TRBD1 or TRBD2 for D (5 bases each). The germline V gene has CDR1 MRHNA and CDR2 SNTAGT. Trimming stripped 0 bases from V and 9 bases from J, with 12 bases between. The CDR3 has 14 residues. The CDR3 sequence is CASSDSGVYGEQFF. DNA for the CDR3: TGTGCCAGCAGTGACTCGGGGGTATACGGTGAGCAGTTCTTC.

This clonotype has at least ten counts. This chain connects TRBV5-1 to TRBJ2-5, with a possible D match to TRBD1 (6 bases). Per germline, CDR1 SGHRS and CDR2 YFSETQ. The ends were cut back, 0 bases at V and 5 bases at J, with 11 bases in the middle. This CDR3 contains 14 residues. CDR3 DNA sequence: TGCGCCAGCAGCTTGGGGACAGTCCTGGAGACCCAGTACTTC. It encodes CASSLGTVLETQYF.

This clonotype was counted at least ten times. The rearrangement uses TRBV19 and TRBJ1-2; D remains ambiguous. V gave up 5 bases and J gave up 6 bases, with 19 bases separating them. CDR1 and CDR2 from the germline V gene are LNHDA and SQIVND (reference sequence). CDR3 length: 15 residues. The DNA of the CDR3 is TGTGCCAGTAGTCCCTCGGGGATCGGAAGAAATGGCTACACCTTC. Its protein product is CASSPSGIGRNGYTF. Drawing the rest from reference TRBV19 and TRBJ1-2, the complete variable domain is DGGITQSPKYLFRKEGQNVTLSCEQNLNHDAMYWYRQDPGQGLRLIYYSQIVNDFQKGDIAEGYSVSREKKESFPLTVTSAQKNPTAFYLCASSPSGIGRNGYTFGSGTRLTVV.

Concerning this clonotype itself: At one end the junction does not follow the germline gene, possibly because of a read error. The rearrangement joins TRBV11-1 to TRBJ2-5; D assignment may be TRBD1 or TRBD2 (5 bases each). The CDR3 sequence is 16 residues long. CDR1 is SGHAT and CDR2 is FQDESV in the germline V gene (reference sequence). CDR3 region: CASSLRPRGVHETQYF. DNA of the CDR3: TGCGCCAGCAGCTTGAGGCCTAGAGGGGTCCACGAGACCCAGTACTTC.

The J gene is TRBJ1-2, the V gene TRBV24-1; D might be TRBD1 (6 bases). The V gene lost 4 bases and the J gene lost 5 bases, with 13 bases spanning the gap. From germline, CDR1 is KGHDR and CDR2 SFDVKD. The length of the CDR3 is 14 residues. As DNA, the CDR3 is TGTGCCACCAGTGACACGACAGGCGCTTATGGCTACACCTTC. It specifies CATSDTTGAYGYTF.

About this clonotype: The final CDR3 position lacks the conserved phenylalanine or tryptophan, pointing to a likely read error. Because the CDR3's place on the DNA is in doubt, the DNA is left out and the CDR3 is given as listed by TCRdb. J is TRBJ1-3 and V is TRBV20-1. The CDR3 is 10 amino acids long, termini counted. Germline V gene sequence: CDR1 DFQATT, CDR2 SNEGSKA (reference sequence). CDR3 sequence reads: CSASCLAGGP.

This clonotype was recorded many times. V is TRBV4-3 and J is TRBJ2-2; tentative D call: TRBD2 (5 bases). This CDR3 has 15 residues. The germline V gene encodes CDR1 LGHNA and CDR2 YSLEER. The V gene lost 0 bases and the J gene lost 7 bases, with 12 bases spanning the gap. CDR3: CASSQERAGNGELFF. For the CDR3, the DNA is TGCGCCAGCAGCCAAGAAAGGGCCGGGAACGGGGAGCTGTTTTTT.

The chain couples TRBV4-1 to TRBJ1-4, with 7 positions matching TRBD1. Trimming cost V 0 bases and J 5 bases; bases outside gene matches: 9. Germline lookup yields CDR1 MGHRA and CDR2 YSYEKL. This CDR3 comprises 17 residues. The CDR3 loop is CASSQDVPGTANEKLFF. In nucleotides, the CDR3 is TGCGCCAGCAGCCAAGATGTCCCTGGGACAGCGAATGAAAAACTGTTTTTT.

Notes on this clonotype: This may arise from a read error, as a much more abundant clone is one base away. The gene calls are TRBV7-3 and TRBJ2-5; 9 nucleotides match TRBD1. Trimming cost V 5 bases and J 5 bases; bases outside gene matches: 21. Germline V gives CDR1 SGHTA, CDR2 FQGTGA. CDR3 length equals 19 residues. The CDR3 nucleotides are TGTGCCAGCAGCCGAGATTGGTTTTTGGGACAGGGAAGCGGGGAGACCCAGTACTTC. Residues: CASSRDWFLGQGSGETQYF.

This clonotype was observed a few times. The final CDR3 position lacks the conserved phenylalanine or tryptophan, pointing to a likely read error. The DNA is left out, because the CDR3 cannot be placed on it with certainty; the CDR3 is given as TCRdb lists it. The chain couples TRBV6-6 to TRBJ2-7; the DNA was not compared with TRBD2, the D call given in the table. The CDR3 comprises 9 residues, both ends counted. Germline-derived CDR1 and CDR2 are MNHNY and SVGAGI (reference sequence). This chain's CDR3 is CASSDTLAG.

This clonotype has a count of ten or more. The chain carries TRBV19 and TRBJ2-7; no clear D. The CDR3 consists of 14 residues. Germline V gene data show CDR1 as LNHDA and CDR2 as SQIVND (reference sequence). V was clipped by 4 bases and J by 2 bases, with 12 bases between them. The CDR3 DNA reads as TGTGCCAGTAGTAAGGATCAGATTGCCTACGAGCAGTACTTC. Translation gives CASSKDQIAYEQYF. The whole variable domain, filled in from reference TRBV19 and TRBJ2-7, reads DGGITQSPKYLFRKEGQNVTLSCEQNLNHDAMYWYRQDPGQGLRLIYYSQIVNDFQKGDIAEGYSVSREKKESFPLTVTSAQKNPTAFYLCASSKDQIAYEQYFGPGTRLTVT.

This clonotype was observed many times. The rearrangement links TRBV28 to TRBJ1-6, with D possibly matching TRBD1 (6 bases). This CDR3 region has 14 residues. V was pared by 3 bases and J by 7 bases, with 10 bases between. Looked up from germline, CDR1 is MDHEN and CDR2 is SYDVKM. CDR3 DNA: TGTGCCAGCAGTTTGGGCAGGGGAAATTCACCCCTCCACTTT. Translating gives CASSLGRGNSPLHF.

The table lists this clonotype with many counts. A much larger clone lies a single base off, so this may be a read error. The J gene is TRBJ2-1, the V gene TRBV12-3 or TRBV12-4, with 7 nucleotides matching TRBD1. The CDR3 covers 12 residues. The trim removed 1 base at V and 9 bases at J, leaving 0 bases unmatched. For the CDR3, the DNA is TGTGCCAGCAGTTTAGACAGGGGTGAGCAGTTCTTC. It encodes CASSLDRGEQFF.

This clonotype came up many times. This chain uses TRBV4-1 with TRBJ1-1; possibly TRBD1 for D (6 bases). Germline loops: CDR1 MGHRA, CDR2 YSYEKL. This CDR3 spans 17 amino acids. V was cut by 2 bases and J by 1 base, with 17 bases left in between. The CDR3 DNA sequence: TGCGCCAGCAGCCAATTCGACAGGCCAGGAGGGAACACTGAAGCTTTCTTT. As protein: CASSQFDRPGGNTEAFF.

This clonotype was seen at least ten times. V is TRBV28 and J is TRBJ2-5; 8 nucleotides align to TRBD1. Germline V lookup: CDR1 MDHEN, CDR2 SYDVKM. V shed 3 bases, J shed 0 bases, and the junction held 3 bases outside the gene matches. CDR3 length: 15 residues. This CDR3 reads CASSFQGANQETQYF. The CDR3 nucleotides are TGTGCCAGCAGTTTTCAGGGGGCGAACCAAGAGACCCAGTACTTC.

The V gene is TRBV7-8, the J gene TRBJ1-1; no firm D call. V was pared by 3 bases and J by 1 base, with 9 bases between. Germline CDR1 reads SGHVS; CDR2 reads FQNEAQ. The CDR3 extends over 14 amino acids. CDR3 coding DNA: TGTGCCAGCAGCTTGGCTAGCGGGAACACTGAAGCTTTCTTT. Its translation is CASSLASGNTEAFF. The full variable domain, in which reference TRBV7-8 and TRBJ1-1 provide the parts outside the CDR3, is GAGVSQSPRYKVAKRGQDVALRCDPISGHVSLFWYQQALGQGPEFLTYFQNEAQLDKSGLPSDRFFAERPEGSVSTLKIQRTQQEDSAVYLCASSLASGNTEAFFGQGTRLTVV.

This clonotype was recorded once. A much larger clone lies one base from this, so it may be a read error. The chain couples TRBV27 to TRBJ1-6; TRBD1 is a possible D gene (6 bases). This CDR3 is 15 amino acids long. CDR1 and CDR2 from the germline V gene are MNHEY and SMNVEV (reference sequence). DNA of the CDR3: TGTGCCAGCGGTTTATATATAGGGGGGCATTCACCCCTCCACTTT. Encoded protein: CASGLYIGGHSPLHF.